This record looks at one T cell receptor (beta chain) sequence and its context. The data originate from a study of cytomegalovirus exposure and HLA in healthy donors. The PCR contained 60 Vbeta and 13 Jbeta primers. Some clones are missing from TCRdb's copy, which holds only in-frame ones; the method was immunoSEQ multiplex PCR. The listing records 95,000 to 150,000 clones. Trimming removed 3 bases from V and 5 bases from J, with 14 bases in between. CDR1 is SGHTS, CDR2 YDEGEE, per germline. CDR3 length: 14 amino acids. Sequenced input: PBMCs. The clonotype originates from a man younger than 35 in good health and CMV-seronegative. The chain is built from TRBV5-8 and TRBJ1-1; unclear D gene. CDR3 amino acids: CASSSGYRDTEAFF. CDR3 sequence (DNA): TGTGCCAGCAGCTCCGGCTACCGGGATACTGAAGCTTTCTTT.